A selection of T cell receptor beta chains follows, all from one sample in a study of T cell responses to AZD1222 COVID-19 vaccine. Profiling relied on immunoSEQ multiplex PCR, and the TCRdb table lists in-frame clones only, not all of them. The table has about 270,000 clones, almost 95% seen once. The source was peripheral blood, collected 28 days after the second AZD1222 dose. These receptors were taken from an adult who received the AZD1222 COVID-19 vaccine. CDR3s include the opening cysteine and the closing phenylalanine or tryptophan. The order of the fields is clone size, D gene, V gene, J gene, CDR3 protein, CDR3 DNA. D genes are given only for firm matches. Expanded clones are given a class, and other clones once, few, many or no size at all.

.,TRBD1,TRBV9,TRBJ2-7,CASSLWDRGEQYF,TGTGCCAGCAGCCTCTGGGACAGGGGAGAGCAGTACTTC
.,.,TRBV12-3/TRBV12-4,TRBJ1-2,CASSLMELKGYTF,TGTGCCAGCAGTTTAATGGAGCTAAAGGGCTACACCTTC
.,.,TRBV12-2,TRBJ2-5,CAGLAGGQETQYF,TGTGCAGGATTAGCGGGGGGGCAAGAGACCCAGTACTTC
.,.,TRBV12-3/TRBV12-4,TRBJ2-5,CASSLGTEGTQYF,TGTGCCAGCAGTTTAGGGACGGAGGGGACCCAGTACTTC
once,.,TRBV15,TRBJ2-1,CATDSGGGDEQFF,TGTGCCACTGATTCCGGCGGCGGCGATGAGCAGTTCTTC
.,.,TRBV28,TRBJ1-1,CATRTGSPHTEAFF,TGTGCCACCCGAACGGGGAGCCCCCACACTGAAGCTTTCTTT
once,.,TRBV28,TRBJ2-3,CASSWAGDTQYF,TGTGCCAGCAGTTGGGCCGGAGATACGCAGTATTTT
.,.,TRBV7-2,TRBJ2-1,CASSPFTVYNEQFF,TGTGCCAGCAGCCCTTTTACGGTCTACAATGAGCAGTTCTTC
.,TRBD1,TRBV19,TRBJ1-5,CASSGDRGYQPQHF,TGTGCCAGTAGTGGCGACAGGGGGTATCAGCCCCAGCATTTT
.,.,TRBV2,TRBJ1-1,CASSGDGGEAFF,TGTGCCAGCAGTGGAGATGGCGGTGAAGCTTTCTTT
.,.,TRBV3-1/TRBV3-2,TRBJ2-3,CASSQEGSLAASTDTQYF,TGTGCCAGCAGCCAAGAGGGAAGTTTAGCGGCTAGCACAGATACGCAGTATTTT
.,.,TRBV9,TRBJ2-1,CASSARGYNEQFF,TGTGCCAGCAGCGCTCGGGGCTACAATGAGCAGTTCTTC
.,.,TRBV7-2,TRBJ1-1,CASSPRENTEAFF,TGTGCCAGCTCTCCCCGGGAGAACACTGAAGCTTTCTTT
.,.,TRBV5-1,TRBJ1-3,CASSLGSSGNTIYF,TGCGCCAGCAGCCTGGGGAGTTCTGGAAACACCATATATTTT
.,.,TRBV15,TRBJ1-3,CATRGEAENTIYF,TGTGCCACCAGAGGAGAGGCGGAGAACACCATATATTTT
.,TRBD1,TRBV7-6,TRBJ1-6,CASSRDRGSNSPLHF,TGTGCCAGCAGCCGGGACAGGGGATCTAATTCACCCCTCCACTTT
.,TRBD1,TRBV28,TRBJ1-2,CASSSAAGTGVGYGYTF,TGTGCCAGCAGTTCAGCCGCCGGGACAGGCGTAGGTTATGGCTACACCTTC
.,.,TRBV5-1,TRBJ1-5,CASSRDRYQPQHF,TGCGCCAGCAGCCGCGACAGGTATCAGCCCCAGCATTTT
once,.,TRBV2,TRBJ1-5,CASSEEVPTQPQHF,TGTGCCAGCAGTGAAGAGGTGCCCACCCAGCCCCAGCATTTT
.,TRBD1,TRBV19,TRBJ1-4,CASSIGRTGWTGLEKLFF,TGTGCCAGTAGTATAGGGAGGACAGGGTGGACCGGATTGGAGAAACTGTTTTTT
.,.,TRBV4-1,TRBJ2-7,CASSPGTAFSYEQYF,TGCGCCAGCAGCCCCGGGACGGCCTTCTCCTACGAGCAGTACTTC
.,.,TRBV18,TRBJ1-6,CASSPAGQGRNSPLHF,TGTGCCAGCTCACCCGCCGGGCAGGGACGGAATTCACCCCTCCACTTT
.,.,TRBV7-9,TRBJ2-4,CASSPPMGQNIQYF,TGTGCCAGCAGCCCCCCCATGGGACAAAACATTCAGTACTTC
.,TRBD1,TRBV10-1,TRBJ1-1,CASSRDRGVTEAFF,TGCGCCAGCAGCAGGGACAGGGGAGTCACTGAAGCTTTCTTT
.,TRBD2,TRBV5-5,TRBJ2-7,CASSPEPAGGREQYF,TGTGCCAGCAGCCCCGAACCAGCGGGAGGTCGAGAGCAGTACTTC
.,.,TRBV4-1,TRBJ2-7,CASSQDSNRVEQYF,TGCGCCAGCAGCCAAGATTCCAACCGGGTCGAGCAGTACTTC
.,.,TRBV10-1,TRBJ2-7,CASSEGPRGTYEQYF,TGCGCCAGCAGTGAGGGGCCCCGGGGGACCTACGAGCAGTACTTC
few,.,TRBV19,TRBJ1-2,CAVGGDYGYTF,TGTGCCGTAGGGGGTGACTATGGCTACACCTTC